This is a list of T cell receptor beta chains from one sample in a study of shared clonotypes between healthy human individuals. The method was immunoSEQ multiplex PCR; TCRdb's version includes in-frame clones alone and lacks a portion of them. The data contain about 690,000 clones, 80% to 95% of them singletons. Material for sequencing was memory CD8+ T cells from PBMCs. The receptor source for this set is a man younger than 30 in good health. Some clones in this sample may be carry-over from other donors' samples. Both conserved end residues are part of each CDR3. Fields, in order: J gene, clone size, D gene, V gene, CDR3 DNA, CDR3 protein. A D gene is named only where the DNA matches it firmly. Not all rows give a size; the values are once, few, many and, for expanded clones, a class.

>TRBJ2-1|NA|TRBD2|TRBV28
TGTGCCAGCAGTTTATTAGCGGGAGCTTACCACAATGAGCAGTTCTTC
CASSLLAGAYHNEQFF
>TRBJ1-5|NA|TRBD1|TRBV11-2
TGTGCCAGCAGCTCCCTACAGGGGACCAGCAATCAGCCCCAGCATTTT
CASSSLQGTSNQPQHF
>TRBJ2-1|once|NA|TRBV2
TGTGCCAGCAGTTCGCGCGGGATCACCTACAATGAGCAGTTCTTC
CASSSRGITYNEQFF
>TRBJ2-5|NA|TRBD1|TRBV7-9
TGTGCCAGCAGCTCCAACGTACCGGGACAGGGGGCCGGGGTGGAGACCCAGTACTTC
CASSSNVPGQGAGVETQYF
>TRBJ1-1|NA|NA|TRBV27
TGTGCCAGCACCGCCCTGGACCCACCGGTTCCTTTCTTT
CASTALDPPVPFF
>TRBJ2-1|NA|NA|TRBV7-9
TGTGCCAGCACCCACCAAGGGGAATTTTACTACAATGAGCAGTTCTTC
CASTHQGEFYYNEQFF
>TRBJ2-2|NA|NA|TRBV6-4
TGTGCCAGCAGTGACTCTGGAGGGTTGAGTCACACCGGGGAGCTGTTTTTT
CASSDSGGLSHTGELFF
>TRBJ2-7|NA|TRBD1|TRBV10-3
TGTGCCATCAGTGAGTCGATTAAGGGTGCAGGGGGAAGAGTCTACGAGCAGTACTTC
CAISESIKGAGGRVYEQYF
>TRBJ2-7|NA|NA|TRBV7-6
TGTGCCTCCCGAAAGGGTCCCTCATACGAGCAGTACTTC
CASRKGPSYEQYF
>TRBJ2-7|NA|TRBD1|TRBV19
TGTGCCAGTAGTACGGACAGGGGGCGCGAGCAGTACTTC
CASSTDRGREQYF
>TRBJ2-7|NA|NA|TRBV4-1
TGCGCCAGCAGCCAAGAAAGGGATTTCGCCCCCTACGAGCAGTACTTC
CASSQERDFAPYEQYF
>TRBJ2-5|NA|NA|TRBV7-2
TGTGCCAGCAGCTTAGACTCGTCTAGGTGGGAGACCCAGTACTTC
CASSLDSSRWETQYF
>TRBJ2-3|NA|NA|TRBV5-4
TGTGCCAGCAGCCCGTTAGGAGATACGCAGTATTTT
CASSPLGDTQYF
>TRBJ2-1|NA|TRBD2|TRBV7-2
TGTGCCAGCAGTTCCCCCGGGACTAGCGGGAACAATGAGCAGTTCTTC
CASSSPGTSGNNEQFF
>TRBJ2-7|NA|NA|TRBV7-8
TGTGCCAGCAGCCCGCAGGGTCGCGAGCAGTACTTC
CASSPQGREQYF
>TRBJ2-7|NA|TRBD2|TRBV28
TGTGCCAGCAGGACTTTCGTTAGCGGGAGACCCTACGAGCAGTACTTC
CASRTFVSGRPYEQYF
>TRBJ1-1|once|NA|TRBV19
TGTGCCAGCCGCCGGGGCACTGAAGCTTTCTTT
CASRRGTEAFF
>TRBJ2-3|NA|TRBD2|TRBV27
TGTGCCAGCAGTCCCTATAGCGGGAGACTCAGCACAGATACGCAGTATTTT
CASSPYSGRLSTDTQYF
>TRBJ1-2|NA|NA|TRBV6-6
TGTGCCAGCAGTCAAGCAAACCTCTATGGCTACACCTTC
CASSQANLYGYTF
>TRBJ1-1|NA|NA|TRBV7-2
TGTGCCAGCAGCCTACCCAGCCAAGGGGTCGGCACTGAAGCTTTCTTT
CASSLPSQGVGTEAFF
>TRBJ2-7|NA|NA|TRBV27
TGTGCCAGCAGTTTACTTCCAGGGGAGAATCCCTACGAGCAGTACTTC
CASSLLPGENPYEQYF
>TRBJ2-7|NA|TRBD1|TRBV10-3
TGTGCCATCAAGGGACAGGGCGGCTCCTACGAGCAGTACTTC
CAIKGQGGSYEQYF
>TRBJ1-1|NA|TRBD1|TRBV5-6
TGTGCCAGCAGCTACGGGACAGGGCGTGTTAACACTGAAGCTTTCTTT
CASSYGTGRVNTEAFF
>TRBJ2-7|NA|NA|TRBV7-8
TGTGCCAGCAGTTTAGAGACGGAGAGCTCCTACGAGCAGTACTTC
CASSLETESSYEQYF
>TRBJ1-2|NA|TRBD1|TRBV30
TGTGCCTGGGGGACAGGGGGCTGGGACTATGGCTACACCTTC
CAWGTGGWDYGYTF
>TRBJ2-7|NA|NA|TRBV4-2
TGTGCCAGCAGCCAAGGACAGACCTACGAGCAGTACTTC
CASSQGQTYEQYF
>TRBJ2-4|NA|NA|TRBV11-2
TGTGCCAGCAGCCCGAGAGGGGGTCATCCCCAAAACATTCAGTACTTC
CASSPRGGHPQNIQYF